This TCR beta chain was sequenced in a study of blood T cell repertoires in COVID-19. Background on the study: In each case, the material was cDNA or gDNA derived from T cells, B-cell-depleted T cells, or PBMCs.

A note on this clone: Its ends do not fully match the called genes, so a read error is possible.

Sequencing used immunoSEQ multiplex PCR; TCRdb keeps in-frame clones, though not all of them. In the table there are approximately 70,000 clones, 87% of which are singletons. Germline V gene lookup returns CDR1 GTSNPN and CDR2 SVGIG (reference sequence). The CDR3 length is 14 residues. It was during active infection that Seattle patients were enrolled and then longitudinally followed. Material for sequencing was peripheral blood. The rearrangement uses TRBV30 and TRBJ2-7; TRBD1 matches 10 bases. The receptor was derived from a woman aged 45-60 years with COVID-19, enrolled during active disease. The CDR3 loop reads CAWSKDRGRFSPAF. In DNA, the CDR3 is TGTGCCTGGAGTAAAGACAGGGGGCGCTTCTCCCCGGCCTTC.